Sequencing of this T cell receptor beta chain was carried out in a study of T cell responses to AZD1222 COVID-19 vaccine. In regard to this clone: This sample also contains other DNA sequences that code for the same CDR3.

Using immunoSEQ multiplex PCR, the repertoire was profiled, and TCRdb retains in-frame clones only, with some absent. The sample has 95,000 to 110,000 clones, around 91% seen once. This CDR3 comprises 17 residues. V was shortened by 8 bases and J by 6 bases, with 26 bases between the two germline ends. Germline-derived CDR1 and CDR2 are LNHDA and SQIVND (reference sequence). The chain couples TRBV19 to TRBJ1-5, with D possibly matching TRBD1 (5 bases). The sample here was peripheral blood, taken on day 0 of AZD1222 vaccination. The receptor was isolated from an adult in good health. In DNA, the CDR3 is TGTGCCAGTTTGAGTCGCCGGGACCGGGGGTATGGTCAGCCCCAGCATTTT. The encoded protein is CASLSRRDRGYGQPQHF.